Below, one TCR beta chain is given with its context. Its matching antigen is unknown. These data come from a study of OX40 agonist ivuxolimab in advanced cancers. Study-level information: Ivuxolimab is an agonistic anti-OX40 (CD134) antibody, and patients were treated with it. Past anti-PD-1, anti-PD-L1 or anti-CTLA-4 therapy was accepted, and roughly 38% had received some.

Blood samples were obtained at baseline, cycle 4 day 1, and cycle 7 day 1. Findings of the study overall: Average numbers of expanded clones were greater in CD8+ T cells than in CD4+.

The germline CDR1 and CDR2 sequences are MNHEY and SMNVEV (reference sequence). With 6 bases removed from V and 0 bases from J, the gap between germline ends came to 21 bases. The CDR3 runs 19 residues. TCRdb's copy holds only in-frame clones and misses some; the assay was immunoSEQ multiplex PCR. The profile shows 70,000 to 95,000 clones, 90% of them singletons. The V and J genes are TRBV27 and TRBJ1-6; TRBD1 is a possible D gene (5 bases). The sequencing here drew on CD4+ or CD8+ T cells sorted from blood, taken in a trial of the OX40 agonist ivuxolimab. The sequence came from an adult with an advanced solid tumor such as melanoma, head and neck, liver or kidney cancer. The CDR3 nucleotides read TGTGCCAGCAGCAGGCGGGACCCTCGTTCGAGCTCCTATAATTCACCCCTCCACTTT. It encodes CASSRRDPRSSSYNSPLHF.